These T cell receptor beta chains were read from a single sample in a study of CD8+CD57+ T cells in acquired aplastic anemia. TCRdb independently ran MiXCR on the reads; one entry per CDR3 protein. Altogether 40,000 to 50,000 distinct CDR3 sequences are present, about 78% being singletons, with the ten largest covering roughly 34%. What was sequenced was sorted CD4+, CD8+, or CD8+CD57+ T cells (not recorded which) from PBMCs. These receptors came from a human donor in good health, serving as a control. Each CDR3 is given with its conserved first and last residue. A D gene is named only where the DNA matches it firmly. A row's size may be missing; if present it is once, few, many or a size class.

V gene: TRBV24-1
clone size: .
D gene: TRBD1
J gene: TRBJ1-2
CDR3 protein: CASSLGQEVSYGYTF
CDR3 DNA: TGTGCCAGCAGCCTGGGACAGGAGGTTTCCTATGGCTACACCTTC

V gene: TRBV10-3
clone size: few
D gene: .
J gene: TRBJ2-3
CDR3 protein: CAISDVGTDTQYF
CDR3 DNA: TGTGCCATCAGTGATGTGGGCACAGATACGCAGTATTTT

V gene: TRBV5-5
clone size: .
D gene: TRBD2
J gene: TRBJ2-3
CDR3 protein: CASSLPGRGADTQYF
CDR3 DNA: TGTGCCAGCAGCTTGCCCGGGCGGGGGGCCGATACGCAGTATTTT

V gene: TRBV24-1
clone size: .
D gene: .
J gene: TRBJ2-1
CDR3 protein: CATGFTGRGYNEQFF
CDR3 DNA: TGTGCCACAGGCTTTACCGGCCGGGGGTACAATGAGCAGTTCTTC

V gene: TRBV15
clone size: .
D gene: .
J gene: TRBJ1-2
CDR3 protein: CATSREIGTNYGYTF
CDR3 DNA: TGTGCCACCAGCAGGGAGATCGGGACCAACTATGGCTACACCTTC

V gene: TRBV7-9
clone size: .
D gene: .
J gene: TRBJ1-6
CDR3 protein: CASSLVGNSPLHF
CDR3 DNA: TGTGCCAGCAGCTTAGTGGGTAATTCACCCCTCCACTTT

V gene: TRBV20-1
clone size: .
D gene: .
J gene: TRBJ2-7
CDR3 protein: CSAQDRPLPYEQYF
CDR3 DNA: TGCAGTGCCCAAGACAGGCCCCTTCCCTACGAGCAGTACTTC

V gene: TRBV2
clone size: .
D gene: .
J gene: TRBJ1-2
CDR3 protein: CASASTASHYGYTF
CDR3 DNA: TGTGCCAGCGCGTCGACAGCGTCGCATTATGGCTACACCTTC

V gene: TRBV29-1
clone size: .
D gene: .
J gene: TRBJ2-1
CDR3 protein: CSVEVGVIAREQFF
CDR3 DNA: TGCAGCGTTGAAGTCGGGGTAATAGCACGTGAGCAGTTCTTC

V gene: TRBV6-1
clone size: many
D gene: TRBD2
J gene: TRBJ2-3
CDR3 protein: CASSEALAGADTQYF
CDR3 DNA: TGTGCCAGCAGTGAAGCGCTGGCGGGAGCAGATACGCAGTATTTT

V gene: TRBV2
clone size: .
D gene: .
J gene: TRBJ1-2
CDR3 protein: CASRETLPTGGYTF
CDR3 DNA: TGTGCCAGCAGGGAAACCCTGCCCACGGGTGGCTACACCTTC

V gene: TRBV9
clone size: .
D gene: .
J gene: TRBJ2-1
CDR3 protein: CASSAGRSSYNEQFF
CDR3 DNA: TGTGCCAGCAGCGCCGGACGGAGCTCCTACAATGAGCAGTTCTTC

V gene: TRBV10-3
clone size: .
D gene: .
J gene: TRBJ1-2
CDR3 protein: CAISPAGTRYGYTF
CDR3 DNA: TGTGCCATCAGTCCGGCGGGAACTCGCTATGGCTACACCTTC

V gene: TRBV6-5
clone size: .
D gene: .
J gene: TRBJ2-6
CDR3 protein: CASSYFAGANVLTF
CDR3 DNA: TGTGCCAGCAGTTACTTTGCTGGGGCCAACGTCCTGACCTTC

V gene: TRBV6-4
clone size: many
D gene: .
J gene: TRBJ2-1
CDR3 protein: CASSDSGASGEQFF
CDR3 DNA: TGTGCCAGCAGTGACTCAGGGGCGAGCGGCGAGCAGTTCTTC

V gene: TRBV7-2
clone size: .
D gene: TRBD1
J gene: TRBJ2-5
CDR3 protein: CASSLGQGYGETQYF
CDR3 DNA: TGTGCCAGCAGCTTGGGACAGGGCTATGGGGAGACCCAGTACTTC

V gene: TRBV19
clone size: .
D gene: TRBD1
J gene: TRBJ2-3
CDR3 protein: CASQGASTDTQYF
CDR3 DNA: TGTGCCAGTCAGGGGGCTAGCACAGATACGCAGTATTTT

V gene: TRBV7-3
clone size: .
D gene: .
J gene: TRBJ1-6
CDR3 protein: CASSYRKSYSPLHF
CDR3 DNA: TGTGCCAGCAGCTACAGGAAGAGTTATTCACCCCTCCACTTT

V gene: TRBV10-1
clone size: .
D gene: TRBD2
J gene: TRBJ2-5
CDR3 protein: CASSESTSGGQETQYF
CDR3 DNA: TGCGCCAGCAGTGAGTCGACTAGCGGGGGGCAAGAGACCCAGTACTTC

V gene: TRBV19
clone size: .
D gene: TRBD1
J gene: TRBJ2-5
CDR3 protein: CASGQGARETQYF
CDR3 DNA: TGTGCCAGCGGACAGGGGGCGAGGGAGACCCAGTACTTC

V gene: TRBV7-9
clone size: once
D gene: .
J gene: TRBJ2-5
CDR3 protein: CASSGGRGVGETQYF
CDR3 DNA: TGTGCCAGCAGTGGGGGACGCGGGGTCGGAGAGACCCAGTACTTC

V gene: TRBV4-1
clone size: .
D gene: .
J gene: TRBJ1-2
CDR3 protein: CASSQDLGQPNYGYTF
CDR3 DNA: TGCGCCAGCAGCCAAGATCTCGGGCAGCCCAACTATGGCTACACCTTC

V gene: TRBV2
clone size: .
D gene: .
J gene: TRBJ2-7
CDR3 protein: CASTGGVLYEQYF
CDR3 DNA: TGTGCCAGCACCGGAGGAGTCCTCTACGAGCAGTACTTC

V gene: TRBV6-5
clone size: .
D gene: .
J gene: TRBJ1-1
CDR3 protein: CAGSYGKITFF
CDR3 DNA: TGTGCCGGCAGCTACGGGAAGATAACCTTCTTT

V gene: TRBV4-2
clone size: .
D gene: .
J gene: TRBJ2-1
CDR3 protein: CASSQEDAYNEQFF
CDR3 DNA: TGTGCCAGCAGCCAAGAGGACGCCTACAATGAGCAGTTCTTC

V gene: TRBV19
clone size: .
D gene: .
J gene: TRBJ1-1
CDR3 protein: CASSMGAGNTEAFF
CDR3 DNA: TGTGCCAGTAGTATGGGTGCAGGGAACACTGAAGCTTTCTTT

V gene: TRBV7-2
clone size: .
D gene: .
J gene: TRBJ2-7
CDR3 protein: CASSLPPDEQYF
CDR3 DNA: TGTGCCAGCAGCTTACCCCCCGACGAGCAGTACTTC

V gene: TRBV5-1
clone size: .
D gene: .
J gene: TRBJ2-6
CDR3 protein: CASSDDISGANVLTF
CDR3 DNA: TGCGCCAGCAGCGATGATATTTCTGGGGCCAACGTCCTGACTTTC

V gene: TRBV29-1
clone size: few
D gene: .
J gene: TRBJ1-1
CDR3 protein: CSVGTFGATEAFF
CDR3 DNA: TGCAGCGTTGGGACCTTCGGGGCCACTGAAGCTTTCTTT

V gene: TRBV5-1
clone size: .
D gene: .
J gene: TRBJ1-2
CDR3 protein: CASSRLNDGHGYTF
CDR3 DNA: TGCGCCAGCAGCCGATTAAATGACGGCCATGGCTACACCTTC

V gene: TRBV29-1
clone size: .
D gene: .
J gene: TRBJ2-3
CDR3 protein: CSVETGLGTDTQYF
CDR3 DNA: TGCAGCGTTGAAACAGGGTTAGGTACAGATACGCAGTATTTT

V gene: TRBV24-1
clone size: .
D gene: .
J gene: TRBJ2-1
CDR3 protein: CATSGQNNEQFF
CDR3 DNA: TGTGCCACATCAGGACAGAACAATGAGCAGTTCTTC

V gene: TRBV7-9
clone size: .
D gene: .
J gene: TRBJ1-6
CDR3 protein: CASSLGGWSPLHF
CDR3 DNA: TGTGCCAGCAGCTTAGGAGGGTGGTCACCCCTCCACTTT

V gene: TRBV19
clone size: .
D gene: .
J gene: TRBJ2-5
CDR3 protein: CASSMVDTAGTQYF
CDR3 DNA: TGTGCCAGTAGTATGGTAGATACCGCGGGGACCCAGTACTTC

V gene: TRBV11-2
clone size: few
D gene: TRBD2
J gene: TRBJ2-7
CDR3 protein: CASSFPQREAPYEQYF
CDR3 DNA: TGTGCCAGCAGCTTCCCCCAGCGGGAGGCCCCCTACGAGCAGTACTTC

V gene: TRBV20-1
clone size: .
D gene: .
J gene: TRBJ2-5
CDR3 protein: CSAIGGRAMKTQYF
CDR3 DNA: TGCAGTGCTATCGGGGGCAGAGCCATGAAGACCCAGTACTTC

V gene: TRBV19
clone size: .
D gene: TRBD2
J gene: TRBJ2-6
CDR3 protein: CASSSSSGRANVLTF
CDR3 DNA: TGTGCCAGCAGTTCCTCTAGCGGGAGGGCCAACGTCCTGACTTTC

V gene: TRBV19
clone size: .
D gene: .
J gene: TRBJ1-1
CDR3 protein: CASGIGNTEAFF
CDR3 DNA: TGTGCCAGTGGTATAGGGAACACTGAAGCTTTCTTT

V gene: TRBV5-1
clone size: .
D gene: .
J gene: TRBJ1-4
CDR3 protein: CASSDNEKLFF
CDR3 DNA: TGCGCCAGCAGTGATAATGAAAAACTGTTTTTT

V gene: TRBV7-9
clone size: .
D gene: .
J gene: TRBJ1-5
CDR3 protein: CASSLDGGREPQHF
CDR3 DNA: TGTGCCAGCAGCTTAGATGGGGGGAGGGAGCCCCAGCATTTT